This T cell receptor (beta chain) was profiled in a study of blood T cell repertoires in COVID-19 (dated by TCRdb to about 2020). For context, the study as a whole: Samples covering the acute and convalescent phases of COVID-19 were provided by collaborators in the United States, Italy and Spain. The prospective study material was composed of cDNA or gDNA derived from T cells, B-cell-depleted T cells, or PBMCs. The dataset comprised deeply sampled blood TCRbeta repertoires from subjects exposed to, actively infected with, or recovered from COVID-19. The repertoires were released in a freely available public database meant as a resource for research on the immune response to SARS-CoV-2. Samples came from the ongoing ImmuneRACE study (first 160 participants) plus 1,254 subjects from 6 global collaborators. A de-identified subject ID, COVID-19 status, age in years and sex were almost always included in the sample metadata. Where HLA class I and class II types were available, the types were taken from metadata supplied by the sample provider, not from assay-based typing.

CDR1 and CDR2 were assigned from the germline V gene (reference sequence) as LNHDA and SQIVND. There are 15 amino acids in the CDR3, from cysteine to phenylalanine inclusive. The retained sequence is limited to the CDR3, 45 bases, with the frame set at the first base. Trimming costs V 1 base and J 0 bases, and their ends lie 7 bases apart. Points the paper makes about the study in general: Clinical and demographic metadata were provided uncurated, with the amount varying by source and participant.

TCRbeta CDR3 regions were amplified from genomic DNA by means of the immunoSEQ Assay, a bias-controlled multiplex PCR. The original pipeline was this. Nucleated cell counts per sample were estimated from amplification of reference gene primers within the assay. Sequence reads were collapsed and filtered to measure the absolute abundance of every unique TCRbeta CDR3 rearrangement. For each sample, productive Simpson clonality was calculated by taking the square root of Simpson's diversity index across productive rearrangements. TCRdb provides this immuneACCESS table in a form limited to in-frame rearrangements. Some clones are lacking; in checked studies, under half of them reflect an unresolved V gene, and why the rest are absent is not known. The V and J calls and clone size come from that table; D and trimming were worked out from the DNA. For this sample the table gives around 320,000 clones, of which around 91% were detected only once. The ten largest clones represent approximately 4.5% of the sample.

In the prospective study, participants were 18 to 89 years old, resided in about two dozen geographic areas of the United States, and were enrolled through a virtual design. Cohort assignment in the prospective study relied on participant-reported clinical history from a screening survey and a study questionnaire. In the prospective study, whole blood, serum and a nasopharyngeal or oropharyngeal swab were collected from each participant by mobile phlebotomists. Participants in the prospective study had the option to provide additional blood draws and questionnaires over a 2-month period. Prospective study blood samples were shipped either frozen or at room temperature before DNA extraction. With respect to this clone: No antigen is known for it. No base-level quality is on record; no much larger clone is a single base apart. The same CDR3 is also encoded by other DNA sequences in this sample.

The sequence was collected from a woman between 18 and 29 years old with acute COVID-19. The sample consisted of PBMCs or T cells enriched from blood (not recorded which). The chain couples TRBV19 to TRBJ1-5; the D gene assignment is ambiguous. Here is the DNA: TGTGCCAGTAGTATAGCCGGTTATAGCAATCAGCCCCAGCATTTT. This yields the protein CASSIAGYSNQPQHF. With the portions outside the CDR3 filled from the reference TRBV19 and TRBJ1-5 genes, the complete variable region becomes DGGITQSPKYLFRKEGQNVTLSCEQNLNHDAMYWYRQDPGQGLRLIYYSQIVNDFQKGDIAEGYSVSREKKESFPLTVTSAQKNPTAFYLCASSIAGYSNQPQHFGDGTRLSIL.